This T cell receptor (beta chain) stems from a study of T cell responses to AZD1222 COVID-19 vaccine. Study-level findings and limits: Just 5 to 7 AZD1222 recipients tested seropositive at baseline. Among spike-specific TCRs, nearly half reportedly target unmutated variant regions. Most donors were white British and more were female, and clonal diversity was possibly underestimated.

Data came from immunoSEQ multiplex PCR; TCRdb stores just in-frame clones and leaves some out. The top ten clones hold less than 5.5% of a sample with about 81,000 clones, approximately 90% of them seen once. Remarks on this clone: Its antigen is still unknown.

Trimming pared 2 bases from V and 8 bases from J, leaving 18 bases between. CDR1 and CDR2 from the germline V gene are LNHDA and SQIVND (reference sequence). The CDR3 runs 16 residues. The source is an adult who received the AZD1222 COVID-19 vaccine. The specimen was peripheral blood, collected 28 days after the second AZD1222 dose. The chain employs TRBV19 and TRBJ1-4; D is possibly TRBD1 (6 bases). The CDR3 DNA reads as TGTGCCAGTAGTATAAAGTTGGGGGCCCTCGGAGAAAAACTGTTTTTT. This gives the protein CASSIKLGALGEKLFF.